The 28 T cell receptor beta chains presented below share a single source sample, sequenced in a study of blood T cell repertoires in COVID-19. The data were produced by immunoSEQ multiplex PCR, yet TCRdb's version contains in-frame clones alone and is incomplete. The sample records roughly 250,000 clones, around 93% being singletons. The sample taken for sequencing was PBMCs or T cells enriched from blood (not recorded which). Receptor source: a human donor in a cohort exposed to, infected with or recovered from COVID-19 (not recorded which). The donor label of this sample is uncertain.

CDR3 sequence reads: CASSPRQGEVTYEQYF. The CDR3 DNA is TGCGCCAGCAGCCCCAGACAGGGGGAGGTCACCTACGAGCAGTACTTC. The rearrangement links TRBV5-1 to TRBJ2-7; 9 positions agree with TRBD1. Unmatched junction bases numbered 10, after V lost 4 bases and J lost 2 bases. The length of the CDR3 is 16 residues. Looked up from germline, CDR1 is SGHRS and CDR2 is YFSETQ.

This chain uses TRBV7-3 with TRBJ2-3; 8 nucleotides match TRBD2. The CDR3 consists of 16 residues. Germline CDR1 and CDR2: SGHTA and FQGTGA. V trimming: 5 bases; J trimming: 2 bases; junction bases outside the gene matches: 9. The CDR3 nucleotides are TGTGCCAGCAGCCCTGGACTAGCAAGGGACACAGATACGCAGTATTTT. It translates to CASSPGLARDTDTQYF.

V usage is TRBV29-1 and J usage is TRBJ2-1, with 7 bases that match TRBD1. Unmatched junction bases numbered 15, after V lost 7 bases and J lost 9 bases. The CDR3 covers 14 residues. Germline CDR1 SQVTM, CDR2 ANQGSEA. The DNA for the CDR3 is TGCAGCGGCCGGACAGGCTCTATCCGGGGTGAGCAGTTCTTC. Translation: CSGRTGSIRGEQFF.

The chain uses TRBV18 and TRBJ1-3; possibly TRBD1 for D (6 bases). Germline V CDR1 and CDR2: KGHSH, LQKENI. The CDR3 sequence is 15 residues long. Deletions cut 6 bases from V and 0 bases from J, with 12 bases between. CDR3 DNA: TGTGCCAGCTCTCCGGGACACCTCTCTGGAAACACCATATATTTT. The encoded protein is CASSPGHLSGNTIYF.

This chain connects TRBV10-2 to TRBJ1-2; 12 bases fit TRBD1. This CDR3 is 15 amino acids long. J gave up 7 bases and V 4 bases, and 7 bases lay outside the gene matches. Germline V gives CDR1 WSHSY, CDR2 SAAADI. CDR3 DNA: TGCGCCAGCAGTGGTCCGGGACAGGGGGCGCCTGGCTACACCTTC. It codes for CASSGPGQGAPGYTF.

The V call is TRBV4-3, the J call TRBJ1-3; TRBD1 is a possible D gene (6 bases). The V gene lost 0 bases and the J gene lost 3 bases, with 12 bases spanning the gap. This CDR3 is 16 amino acids long. Germline V gives CDR1 LGHNA, CDR2 YSLEER. In nucleotides, the CDR3 is TGCGCCAGCAGCCAAGACAGGGGTTCTAGTGGAAACACCATATATTTT. Its protein product is CASSQDRGSSGNTIYF.

The chain recombines TRBV19 with TRBJ1-2; 7 nucleotides line up with TRBD1. With V trimmed by 3 bases and J by 1 base, 8 bases remained unmatched. Germline V lookup: CDR1 LNHDA, CDR2 SQIVND (reference sequence). The CDR3 runs 16 residues. CDR3 protein: CASSIEGATGNYGYTF. In DNA form, the CDR3 reads TGTGCCAGTAGTATTGAGGGGGCCACGGGTAACTATGGCTACACCTTC.

DNA for the CDR3: TGTGCCAGTACCGAGGTCCGTAATCAGCCCCAGCATTTT. Amino acids: CASTEVRNQPQHF. The V and J genes are TRBV19 and TRBJ1-5; D unresolved. Germline V lookup: CDR1 LNHDA, CDR2 SQIVND (reference sequence). The CDR3 sequence is 13 residues long. V shed 7 bases and J shed 4 bases, with 11 bases lying between them.

This chain links TRBV3-1 (or the pseudogene TRBV3-2) with TRBJ1-1; 7 bases line up with TRBD1. V was pared by 4 bases and J by 2 bases, with 4 bases of the junction left unmatched. In germline, CDR1 is LGHDT, CDR2 YNNKEL (reference sequence). CDR3 size: 14 residues. The CDR3 sequence: CASSLQGVNTEAFF. DNA of the CDR3: TGTGCCAGCAGCCTGCAGGGGGTAAACACTGAAGCTTTCTTT.

V gene TRBV7-9 combines with J gene TRBJ2-7; TRBD2 matches at 9 bases. The CDR3 is 15 residues long. CDR1 is SEHNR and CDR2 is FQNEAQ in the germline V gene (reference sequence). V was clipped by 4 bases and J by 4 bases; unmatched bases: 8. The CDR3 DNA reads as TGTGCCAGCAGCTCCCCAGGTAGCGGGGGTTACGAGCAGTACTTC. Translation gives CASSSPGSGGYEQYF.

The V call is TRBV3-1 (or the pseudogene TRBV3-2), the J call TRBJ1-1; D is undetermined. The CDR3 loop spans 16 amino acids. Germline loops: CDR1 LGHDT, CDR2 YNNKEL (reference sequence). V was pared by 4 bases and J by 1 base, with 16 bases between. CDR3 region: CASSPPEVLPNTEAFF. DNA of the CDR3: TGTGCCAGCAGCCCGCCAGAGGTGCTACCGAACACTGAAGCTTTCTTT.

This rearrangement joins TRBV21-1 to TRBJ1-5; no DNA check was done on the table's D call, TRBD1. TRBV21-1 is assigned pseudogene status. The CDR3 runs to 15 residues. DNA of the CDR3: TGTGCCAGCAGCCACCAGGGGGCCGGCAATCAGCCCCAGCATTTT. Translation gives CASSHQGAGNQPQHF.

The count of this clone is one. V is TRBV14 and J is TRBJ1-2; 7 bases fit TRBD1. CDR3 size: 12 residues. The junction had 6 bases not matched to a gene; V was cut back by 4 bases and J by 10 bases. Germline V gives CDR1 SGHDN, CDR2 FVKESK. The CDR3 sequence is CASSPQGFAYTF. CDR3 coding DNA: TGTGCCAGCAGCCCACAGGGGTTTGCCTACACCTTC. Complete variable domain (other parts from reference TRBV14 and TRBJ1-2): EAGVTQFPSHSVIEKGQTVTLRCDPISGHDNLYWYRRVMGKEIKFLLHFVKESKQDESGMPNNRFLAERTGGTYSTLKVQPAELEDSGVYFCASSPQGFAYTFGSGTRLTVV.

The V and J genes are TRBV7-9 and TRBJ2-5; D might be TRBD2 (5 bases). The CDR3 has 16 residues. The V end lost 7 bases, the J end lost 3 bases, and 21 bases lay between the germline ends. Germline V CDR1 and CDR2: SEHNR, FQNEAQ (reference sequence). The CDR3 is CASTILGRERKETQYF. In nucleotides, the CDR3 is TGTGCCAGCACCATACTTGGAAGGGAGAGAAAAGAGACCCAGTACTTC.

The V call is TRBV6-5, the J call TRBJ2-7; possibly TRBD1 for D (6 bases). The length of the CDR3 is 15 residues. Germline CDR1 MNHEY, CDR2 SVGAGI. The V gene lost 0 bases and the J gene lost 4 bases, with 13 bases spanning the gap. The DNA of the CDR3 is TGTGCCAGCAGTTACTCGACCGGGACAAGGTACGAGCAGTACTTC. This codes for CASSYSTGTRYEQYF.

V gene TRBV6-5 combines with J gene TRBJ2-5; tentatively, D is TRBD2 (7 bases). Looked up from germline, CDR1 is MNHEY and CDR2 is SVGAGI. V was trimmed by 4 bases and J by 5 bases, leaving 17 bases between them. This CDR3 region has 15 residues. DNA for the CDR3: TGTGCCAGCAGTTTGGAGGGGGGGCCTTGGGAGACCCAGTACTTC. Translation: CASSLEGGPWETQYF.

The V gene is TRBV24-1, the J gene TRBJ1-2; D ambiguous. CDR3 length: 12 amino acids. The V end lost 5 bases, the J end lost 6 bases, and 9 bases lay between the germline ends. Germline CDR1 KGHDR, CDR2 SFDVKD. The CDR3 sequence: CATSGPEDGYTF. The CDR3 DNA is TGTGCCACCAGTGGTCCGGAGGATGGCTACACCTTC.

This clone was observed a handful of times. In DNA, the CDR3 is TGTGCCAGCAGTTTGTGGGCAGGGGTCGGAAACACCATATATTTT. Its translation is CASSLWAGVGNTIYF. The chain recombines TRBV27 with TRBJ1-3, with D maybe TRBD1 (6 bases). V lost 3 bases, J lost 4 bases, and 13 bases lay in between. Germline V gives CDR1 MNHEY, CDR2 SMNVEV (reference sequence). CDR3 length: 15 residues.

This chain links TRBV3-1 (or the pseudogene TRBV3-2) with TRBJ1-6; the D gene is possibly TRBD1 (6 bases). V was cut by 2 bases and J by 5 bases, with 13 bases left in between. This CDR3 has 16 residues. Per germline, CDR1 LGHDT and CDR2 YNNKEL (reference sequence). As DNA, the CDR3 is TGTGCCAGCAGCCAATGGGGGTCAGGGGATAATTCACCCCTCCACTTT. Translation: CASSQWGSGDNSPLHF.

This clone has just one count. The gene calls are TRBV10-3 and TRBJ1-2; TRBD1 aligns across 7 bases. Germline V gene lookup returns CDR1 ENHRY and CDR2 SYGVKD. The CDR3 runs 14 residues. V was pared by 2 bases and J by 2 bases, with 2 bases of the junction left unmatched. The CDR3 bases are TGTGCCATCAGTGAGAGGGACAGAAACTATGGCTACACCTTC. Encoded protein: CAISERDRNYGYTF.

The chain links TRBV5-1 to TRBJ2-5, with a weak D call TRBD2 (6 bases). The CDR3 contains 17 residues. The V end was cut by 2 bases, the J end by 2 bases, with 19 bases between. CDR1 is SGHRS and CDR2 is YFSETQ in the germline V gene. This CDR3 is CASSLGSGRGTQETQYF. The CDR3 DNA follows: TGCGCCAGCAGCTTAGGATCAGGTCGCGGGACTCAAGAGACCCAGTACTTC. Full variable domain (outside the CDR3, taken from reference TRBV5-1 and TRBJ2-5): KAGVTQTPRYLIKTRGQQVTLSCSPISGHRSVSWYQQTPGQGLQFLFEYFSETQRNKGNFPGRFSGRQFSNSRSEMNVSTLELGDSALYLCASSLGSGRGTQETQYFGPGTRLLVL.

The chain links TRBV9 to TRBJ2-7, with 7 nucleotides matching TRBD1. V dropped 2 bases and J dropped 6; count of bases not matched to a gene: 11. The CDR3 loop spans 15 amino acids. In germline, CDR1 is SGDLS, CDR2 YYNGEE. In nucleotides, the CDR3 is TGTGCCAGCAGCGTCACCGGGACAGTCTCGGGCGAGCAGTACTTC. Protein product: CASSVTGTVSGEQYF. Complete variable domain (other parts from reference TRBV9 and TRBJ2-7): DSGVTQTPKHLITATGQRVTLRCSPRSGDLSVYWYQQSLDQGLQFLIQYYNGEERAKGNILERFSAQQFPDLHSELNLSSLELGDSALYFCASSVTGTVSGEQYFGPGTRLTVT.

The chain has TRBV5-1 and TRBJ2-7; TRBD2 aligns across 11 bases. This CDR3 comprises 14 residues. V lost 2 bases and J lost 4; bases outside the gene matches: 2. The germline gives CDR1 SGHRS, CDR2 YFSETQ. CDR3 in DNA: TGCGCCAGCAGCTTCGGGACTAGCGGATACGAGCAGTACTTC. Translating gives CASSFGTSGYEQYF.

This chain uses TRBV5-1 with TRBJ2-1, with D possibly TRBD1 on 6 matching bases. CDR3 size: 17 residues. Germline V gene sequence: CDR1 SGHRS, CDR2 YFSETQ. Trimming removed 2 bases at V and 8 bases at J, with 23 bases between. The CDR3, as DNA: TGCGCCAGCAGCTTTTCCACTCCAGGGGTCCCCGGTCATGAGCAGTTCTTC. This sequence encodes CASSFSTPGVPGHEQFF.

The chain couples TRBV30 to TRBJ1-2; 8 nucleotides align to TRBD1. The CDR3 is 14 residues long. J lost 7 bases, V lost 2 bases, and 9 bases had no gene match. Germline CDR1 is GTSNPN and CDR2 is SVGIG (reference sequence). The CDR3 DNA reads TGTGCCTGGAGTACCGGACAGGGTAGGGTTGGCTACACCTTC. This sequence encodes CAWSTGQGRVGYTF.

The chain recombines TRBV4-2 with TRBJ2-7; possible D gene TRBD2, 5 bases. Trimming took 0 bases from V and 2 from J, leaving 8 bases between them. The CDR3 length is 14 residues. Germline V gene data show CDR1 as LGHNA and CDR2 as YNFKEQ. The CDR3 nucleotides read TGTGCCAGCAGCCAAGATGAGGGAGCCTACGAGCAGTACTTC. It is translated as CASSQDEGAYEQYF.

The chain has TRBV5-1 and TRBJ1-4; unclear D gene. The CDR3 consists of 14 residues. Trimming removed 2 bases from V and 8 bases from J, with 13 bases in between. CDR1 and CDR2 from the germline V gene are SGHRS and YFSETQ. The CDR3: CASSFGSQGEKLFF. In DNA form, the CDR3 reads TGCGCCAGCAGCTTCGGGTCTCAAGGCGAAAAACTGTTTTTT.

This clone was found once. The rearrangement links TRBV7-9 to TRBJ2-6; D may be TRBD1 (6 bases). Germline CDR1 is SEHNR and CDR2 is FQNEAQ (reference sequence). Trimming removed 5 bases at V and 0 bases at J, with 14 bases between. The CDR3 totals 17 residues. The CDR3 is CASSLGQSHSGANVLTF. The CDR3 DNA reads TGTGCCAGCAGCCTCGGACAGAGCCACTCTGGGGCCAACGTCCTGACTTTC.